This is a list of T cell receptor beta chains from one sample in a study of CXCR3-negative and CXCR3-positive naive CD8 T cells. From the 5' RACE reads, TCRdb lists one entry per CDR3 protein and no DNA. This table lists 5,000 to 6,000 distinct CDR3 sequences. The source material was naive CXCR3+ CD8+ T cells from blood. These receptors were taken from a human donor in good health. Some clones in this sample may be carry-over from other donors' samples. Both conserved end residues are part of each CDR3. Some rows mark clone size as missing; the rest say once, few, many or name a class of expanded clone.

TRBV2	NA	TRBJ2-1	CASSEARNNEQFF
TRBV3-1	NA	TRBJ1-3	CASSQITGSSGNTIYF
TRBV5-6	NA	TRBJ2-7	CASSLSAGEFYEQYF
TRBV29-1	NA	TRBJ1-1	CSVEVPGEAFF
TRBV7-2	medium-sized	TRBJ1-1	CASSLLSGATEAFF
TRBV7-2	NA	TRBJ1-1	CASSPSMNTEAFF
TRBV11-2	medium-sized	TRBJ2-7	CASRQGQGEQYF
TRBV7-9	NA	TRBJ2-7	CASIKTGEGRREDEQYF
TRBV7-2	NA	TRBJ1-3	CASRVGQPHSGNTIYF
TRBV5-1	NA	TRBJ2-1	CASSSAAAGGNEQFF
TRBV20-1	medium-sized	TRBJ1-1	CSARIRAKDRGDTEAFF
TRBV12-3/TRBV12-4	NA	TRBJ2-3	CASSSPSGPGSDTQYF
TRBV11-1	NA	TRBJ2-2	CASSVRTGVTGELFF
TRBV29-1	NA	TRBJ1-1	CSVEDFSTGGNTEAFF
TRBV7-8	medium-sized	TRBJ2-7	CASSLGGAPSSYEQYF
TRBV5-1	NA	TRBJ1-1	CASSLGGSNTEAFF
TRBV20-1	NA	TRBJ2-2	CSARGSTGELFF
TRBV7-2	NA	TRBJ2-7	CASFPGQLTYEQYF
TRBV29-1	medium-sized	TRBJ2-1	CSVKVDNEQFF
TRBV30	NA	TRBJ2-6	CAWGSGAGANVLTF
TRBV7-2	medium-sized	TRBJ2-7	CASSFPGQLTYEQYF
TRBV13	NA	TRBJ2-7	CDSSLDTVSYREQYF
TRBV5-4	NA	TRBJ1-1	CASSTGNTEAFF
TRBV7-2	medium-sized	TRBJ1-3	CASSLGDHSGNTIYF
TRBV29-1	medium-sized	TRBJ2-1	CSVEDRDRGYNEQFF
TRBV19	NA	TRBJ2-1	CASSSGDHNEQFF
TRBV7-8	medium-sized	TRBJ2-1	CASSPGLAETYNEQFF
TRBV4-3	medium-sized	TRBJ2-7	CASSQDLAGGSEQYF
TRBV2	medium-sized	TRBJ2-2	CASSDLGRENTGELFF
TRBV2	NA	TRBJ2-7	CASIDPTRDPSYEQYF
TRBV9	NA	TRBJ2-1	CASSVVTGDNEQFF
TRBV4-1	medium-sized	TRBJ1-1	CASSQEELGSTEAFF
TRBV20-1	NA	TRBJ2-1	CSARDGGVQAYNEQFF
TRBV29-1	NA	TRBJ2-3	CSGLRLAGGKDTQYF
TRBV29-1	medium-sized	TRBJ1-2	CNVLGQGADYGYTF
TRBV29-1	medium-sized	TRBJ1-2	CSVTDRGDYGYTF
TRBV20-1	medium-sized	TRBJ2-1	CSARTAGGTNEQFF
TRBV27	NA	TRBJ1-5	CASSFQQGAQPQHF
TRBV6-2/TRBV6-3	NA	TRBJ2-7	CASSYKTSGYYEQYF
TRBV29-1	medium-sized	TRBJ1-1	CSARRGNTEAFF
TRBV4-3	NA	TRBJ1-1	CASSHGQGARTEAFF
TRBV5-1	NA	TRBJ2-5	CASSLSITSGGSEETQYF
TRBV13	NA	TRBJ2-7	CASSGGLADRYEQYF
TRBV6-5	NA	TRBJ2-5	CARSPGTGYETQYF
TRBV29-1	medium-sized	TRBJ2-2	CSVDATSGELFF
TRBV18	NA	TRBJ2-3	CASSPPTASQPTDTQYF
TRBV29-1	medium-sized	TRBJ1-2	CSVELSEYGYTF
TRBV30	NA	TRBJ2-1	CAWGTGAGQEQFF
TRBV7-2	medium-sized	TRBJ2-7	CASSSSGLGSYEQYF
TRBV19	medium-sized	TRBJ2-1	CASIPSGSSDEQFF
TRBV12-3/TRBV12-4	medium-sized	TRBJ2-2	CASSEGTGELFF
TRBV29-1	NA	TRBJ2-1	CSVDGTESSYNEQFF
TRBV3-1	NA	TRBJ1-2	CASSYATERDGYTF
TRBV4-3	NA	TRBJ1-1	CASSQVLGEAFF
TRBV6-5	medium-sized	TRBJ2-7	CASSYGTGANEQYF
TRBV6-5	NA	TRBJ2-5	CASATTQGHQETQYF